This T cell receptor beta chain was sequenced in a study of cytomegalovirus exposure and HLA in healthy donors. Germline assignment: CDR1 SGDLS and CDR2 YYNGEE. V was pared by 4 bases and J by 1 base, with 17 bases between. The CDR3 has 16 amino acids. Details on this clone: Its antigen is undetermined.

Whole-study findings and limits: Later analysis associated a missense DCLRE1C variant with TCR beta V- and J-gene trimming. Most likely, a cluster of highly shared sequence variants arose as a sequencing artifact.

Both 60 Vbeta primers and 13 Jbeta primers went into the PCR. Sequenced by immunoSEQ multiplex PCR; TCRdb stores in-frame clones only, minus some. The sample contains about 170,000 clones, roughly 79% of which appear only once. This TCR was recovered from a young woman in good health and CMV-seropositive. The sample comprised PBMCs. The chain links TRBV9 to TRBJ1-1; D is ambiguous. The CDR3 loop reads CASSLSQLSPNTEAFF. CDR3 sequence (DNA): TGTGCCAGCAGCCTTAGCCAGCTAAGCCCGAACACTGAAGCTTTCTTT.